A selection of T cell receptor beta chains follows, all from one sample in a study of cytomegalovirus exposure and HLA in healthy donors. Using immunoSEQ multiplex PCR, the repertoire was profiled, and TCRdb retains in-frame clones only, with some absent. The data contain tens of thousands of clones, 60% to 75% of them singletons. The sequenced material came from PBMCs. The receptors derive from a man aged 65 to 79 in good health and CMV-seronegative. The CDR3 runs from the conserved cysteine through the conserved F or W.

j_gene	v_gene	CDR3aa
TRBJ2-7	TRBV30	CAWSPPGGGLYEQYF
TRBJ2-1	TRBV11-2	CASSSRGGPNNEQFF
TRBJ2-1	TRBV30	CAWSGRGRTAIFYNEQFF
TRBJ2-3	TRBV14	CASSSRLGTSMRVDTQYF
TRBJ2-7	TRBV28	CASTLQGRAYEQYF
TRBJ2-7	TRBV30	CASQGALYEQYF
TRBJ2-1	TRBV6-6	CASSSGTGSGNEQFF
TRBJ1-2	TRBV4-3	CASSHSDRDGGYTF
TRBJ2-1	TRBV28	CASSFSGGTYNEQFF
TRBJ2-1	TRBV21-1	CASNGNEQFF
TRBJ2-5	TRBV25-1	CASSKGAVETQYF
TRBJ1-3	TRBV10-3	CAISGRDSSGNTIYF
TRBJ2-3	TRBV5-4	CASSKAGTDTQYF
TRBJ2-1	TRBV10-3	CAISLFSGSGDEQFF